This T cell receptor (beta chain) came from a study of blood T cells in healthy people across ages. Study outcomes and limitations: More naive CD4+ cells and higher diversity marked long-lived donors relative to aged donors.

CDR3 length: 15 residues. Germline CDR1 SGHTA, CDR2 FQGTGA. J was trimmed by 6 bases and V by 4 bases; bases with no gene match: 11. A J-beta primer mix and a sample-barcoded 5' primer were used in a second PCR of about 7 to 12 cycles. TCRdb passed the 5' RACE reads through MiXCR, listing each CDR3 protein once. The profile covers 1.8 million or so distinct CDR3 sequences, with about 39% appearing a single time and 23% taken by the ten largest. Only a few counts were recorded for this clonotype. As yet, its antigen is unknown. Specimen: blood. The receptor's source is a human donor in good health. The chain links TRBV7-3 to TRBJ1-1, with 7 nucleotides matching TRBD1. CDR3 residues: CASSYYRGGKAEAFF. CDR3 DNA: TGTGCCAGCAGCTACTACAGGGGTGGAAAAGCTGAAGCTTTCTTT.